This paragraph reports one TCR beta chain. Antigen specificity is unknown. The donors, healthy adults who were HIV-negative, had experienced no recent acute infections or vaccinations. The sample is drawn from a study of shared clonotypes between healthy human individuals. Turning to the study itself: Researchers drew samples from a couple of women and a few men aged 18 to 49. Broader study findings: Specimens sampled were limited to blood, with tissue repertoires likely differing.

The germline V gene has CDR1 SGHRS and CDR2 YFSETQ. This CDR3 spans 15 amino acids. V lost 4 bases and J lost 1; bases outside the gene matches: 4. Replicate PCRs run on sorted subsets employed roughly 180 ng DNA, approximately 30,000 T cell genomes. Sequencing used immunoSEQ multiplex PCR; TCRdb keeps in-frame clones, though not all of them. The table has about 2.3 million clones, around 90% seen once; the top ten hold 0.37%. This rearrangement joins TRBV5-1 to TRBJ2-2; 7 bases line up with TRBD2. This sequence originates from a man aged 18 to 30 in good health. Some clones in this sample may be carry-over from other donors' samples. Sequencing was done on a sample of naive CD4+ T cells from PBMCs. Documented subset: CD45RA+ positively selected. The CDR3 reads CASSPERGNTGELFF. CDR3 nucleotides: TGCGCCAGCAGCCCAGAGCGGGGGAACACCGGGGAGCTGTTTTTT.